These 27 T cell receptor beta chains came from one sample sequenced in a study of cytomegalovirus exposure and HLA in healthy donors. The PCR employed 60 Vbeta primers together with 13 Jbeta primers. Sequencing was performed with immunoSEQ multiplex PCR; in TCRdb, only in-frame clones are kept and a portion is missing. This table has under 200,000 clones, roughly two thirds appearing once. The sample was PBMCs. These receptor sequences come from a woman under 30 in good health and CMV-seropositive.

As for this clone: Mismatch with germline at one junction end may stem from a read error. This chain uses TRBV7-9 with TRBJ2-1, with D maybe TRBD1 (6 bases). Germline V lookup: CDR1 SEHNR, CDR2 FQNEAQ (reference sequence). This CDR3 is built from 18 residues. The CDR3 sequence is CASSSAPDRDTSHNEQFF. The DNA of the CDR3 is TGTGCCAGCAGCTCCGCCCCAGACCGGGACACCTCCCACAATGAGCAGTTCTTC.

This chain links TRBV14 with TRBJ2-7, with 7 positions matching TRBD1. V shed 6 bases and J 4 bases; nucleotides not matched to a gene: 9. Germline lookup yields CDR1 SGHDN and CDR2 FVKESK. The CDR3 is 14 residues long. In nucleotides, the CDR3 is TGTGCCAGCAGTCGGGACAGCACTCAATACGAGCAGTACTTC. It encodes CASSRDSTQYEQYF.

This chain connects TRBV6-5 to TRBJ2-7, with 8 bases lining up with TRBD1. Germline-derived CDR1 and CDR2 are MNHEY and SVGAGI. The CDR3 contains 15 residues. Trimming took 6 bases from V and 1 from J; bases not matched to a gene: 8. In DNA, the CDR3 is TGTGCCAGCAGGAGTGGACAGGGAGGATCCTACGAGCAGTACTTC. Translating it yields CASRSGQGGSYEQYF.

V usage is TRBV6-6 and J usage is TRBJ1-2; D unclear. Trimming removed 2 bases from V and 5 bases from J, with 12 bases in between. Germline CDR1 and CDR2: MNHNY and SVGAGI (reference sequence). The CDR3 loop spans 14 amino acids. The CDR3 DNA follows: TGTGCCAGCAGTTACGCCGCCGCGGTATATGGCTACACCTTC. Amino acids: CASSYAAAVYGYTF.

This chain uses TRBV28 with TRBJ1-2; D not certain. The CDR3 totals 11 residues. Germline-derived CDR1 and CDR2 are MDHEN and SYDVKM. V lost 10 bases, J lost 5 bases, and 11 bases lay in between. DNA of the CDR3: TGTGCCACCCAGGCGGGGTATGGCTACACCTTC. This translates into CATQAGYGYTF.

This chain connects TRBV6-5 to TRBJ2-7, with TRBD1 matching 7 bases. The V gene end was trimmed by 2 bases and the J gene end by 4 bases; junction bases not matched to a gene: 8. Germline loops: CDR1 MNHEY, CDR2 SVGAGI. This CDR3 has 15 amino acids. CDR3 nucleotides: TGTGCCAGCAGTTACGTGCCAGGGGGTTTTTACGAGCAGTACTTC. Translated: CASSYVPGGFYEQYF.

The chain has TRBV9 and TRBJ2-1; 9 nucleotides line up with TRBD2. J was trimmed by 4 bases and V by 4 bases; bases with no gene match: 9. CDR1 is SGDLS, CDR2 YYNGEE, per germline. The CDR3 covers 16 residues. In DNA form, the CDR3 reads TGTGCCAGCAGCCAAGGTGGACTAGCGCGATACAATGAGCAGTTCTTC. Its protein product is CASSQGGLARYNEQFF.

The J gene is TRBJ1-1, the V gene TRBV19; 7 bases fit TRBD1. This CDR3 is built from 14 residues. V was clipped by 3 bases and J by 5 bases; unmatched bases: 6. The germline V gene encodes CDR1 LNHDA and CDR2 SQIVND (reference sequence). The CDR3 nucleotides read TGTGCCAGTAGTATGTCACCGGGACAGACTGAAGCTTTCTTT. Protein sequence: CASSMSPGQTEAFF.

This chain joins TRBV12-5 and TRBJ2-1, with a weak D call TRBD1 (5 bases). Germline CDR1 and CDR2: LGHNT and FRNRAP. The CDR3 extends over 12 amino acids. Trimming removed 8 bases from V and 9 bases from J, with 14 bases in between. The CDR3, as DNA: TGTGCTAGTCTCGGAACAGGAATTGAGCAGTTCTTC. Translated, it gives CASLGTGIEQFF.

This clone was seen only a few times. The CDR3 loop is CASSESSGTGTQYF. The CDR3, as DNA: TGCGCCAGCAGTGAGTCGAGCGGGACTGGGACCCAGTACTTC. This chain connects TRBV10-2 to TRBJ2-5; TRBD2 matches 7 bases. The CDR3 extends over 14 amino acids. The ends lost 0 bases at V and 7 bases at J; junction bases unmatched: 5. Per the germline V gene, CDR1 is WSHSY and CDR2 is SAAADI.

This clone was seen only a few times. The chain employs TRBV5-3 and TRBJ2-2, with D perhaps matching TRBD2 (6 bases). TRBV5-3 is classed as an ORF, of uncertain function. This CDR3 spans 17 amino acids. V lost 4 bases and J 0 bases, leaving 16 bases between the germline ends. The chain's CDR3 is CARSRQLSGPNTGELFF. The CDR3 DNA follows: TGTGCCAGAAGCCGCCAGCTTAGCGGCCCGAACACCGGGGAGCTGTTTTTT.

The genes are TRBV29-1 and TRBJ1-2, with TRBD1 identical over 8 bases. J was trimmed by 6 bases and V by 7 bases; bases with no gene match: 10. The CDR3 has 13 residues. Germline CDR1 and CDR2: SQVTM and ANQGSEA. The DNA for the CDR3 is TGCAGCGGTGCGGGGACAGGCCTAAATGGCTACACCTTC. Translation: CSGAGTGLNGYTF. The full variable domain, rest sourced from reference TRBV29-1 and TRBJ1-2, is SAVISQKPSRDICQRGTSLTIQCQVDSQVTMMFWYRQQPGQSLTLIATANQGSEATYESGFVIDKFPISRPNLTFSTLTVSNMSPEDSSIYLCSGAGTGLNGYTFGSGTRLTVV.

This rearrangement joins TRBV5-1 to TRBJ2-1; 11 bases agree with TRBD2. Germline loops: CDR1 SGHRS, CDR2 YFSETQ. CDR3 length: 16 amino acids. V dropped 4 bases and J dropped 4; count of bases not matched to a gene: 7. CDR3 DNA: TGCGCCAGCAGCCAGGGGACTAGCGGCCTTTACAATGAGCAGTTCTTC. Protein: CASSQGTSGLYNEQFF.

This chain connects TRBV5-5 to TRBJ1-1; D is uncertain. CDR1 is SGHKS and CDR2 is YYEKEE in the germline V gene (reference sequence). The CDR3 runs 14 residues. Between the trimmed V and J ends, which lost 0 bases and 1 base, there was a span of 7 bases. The CDR3 sequence: CASSLVEWNTEAFF. The CDR3 coding sequence is TGTGCCAGCAGCTTGGTCGAGTGGAACACTGAAGCTTTCTTT. The variable domain in full, with the rest retrieved from reference TRBV5-5 and TRBJ1-1, is DAGVTQSPTHLIKTRGQQVTLRCSPISGHKSVSWYQQVLGQGPQFIFQYYEKEERGRGNFPDRFSARQFPNYSSELNVNALLLGDSALYLCASSLVEWNTEAFFGQGTRLTVV.

The J gene is TRBJ2-4, the V gene TRBV7-2; no clear D gene. Germline V lookup: CDR1 SGHTA, CDR2 FQGNSA. The V and J ends lost 0 bases and 7 bases respectively, with 13 bases between them. CDR3 length: 15 residues. The DNA of the CDR3 is TGTGCCAGCAGCTTAGCAACTGCCGGGTTGAACATTCAGTACTTC. Its translation is CASSLATAGLNIQYF.

This clone came up a few times. The chain links TRBV9 to TRBJ2-2, with a possible D match to TRBD2 (7 bases). Deletions cut 4 bases from V and 1 base from J, with 17 bases between. Germline loops: CDR1 SGDLS, CDR2 YYNGEE. The CDR3 is made up of 17 amino acids. The CDR3 DNA sequence: TGTGCCAGCAGCTCCCGGGGGGCGGCGGGGAACACCGGGGAGCTGTTTTTT. This gives the protein CASSSRGAAGNTGELFF.

V usage is TRBV5-1 and J usage is TRBJ2-3; TRBD1 matches 7 bases. Per germline, CDR1 SGHRS and CDR2 YFSETQ. V gave up 1 base and J gave up 2 bases; unmatched junction bases: 4. The CDR3 totals 15 residues. The CDR3 reads CASSLLQGTTDTQYF. CDR3 DNA sequence: TGCGCCAGCAGCTTGTTACAGGGGACCACAGATACGCAGTATTTT.

This sequence joins TRBV6-5 and TRBJ1-2; the D is unclear. Per germline, CDR1 MNHEY and CDR2 SVGAGI. The CDR3 length is 14 residues. V lost 0 bases and J 2 bases, leaving 7 bases between the germline ends. CDR3 sequence reads: CASSYSHENYGYTF. The CDR3 DNA is TGTGCCAGCAGTTACTCGCACGAGAACTATGGCTACACCTTC.

This clone was picked up a small number of times. The chain uses TRBV9 and TRBJ2-7, with D hard to call. CDR3 length equals 14 residues. Germline CDR1 reads SGDLS; CDR2 reads YYNGEE. The V end was cut by 4 bases, the J end by 0 bases, with 11 bases between. DNA of the CDR3: TGTGCCAGCAGCCCCGGAGTATCCTCCTACGAGCAGTACTTC. Translation gives CASSPGVSSYEQYF.

This chain uses TRBV30 with TRBJ2-1; 15 nucleotides agree with TRBD2. Germline trimming cut 8 bases from V and 3 bases from J; bases unmatched to any gene: 2. CDR3 length: 14 residues. Germline V gene sequence: CDR1 GTSNPN, CDR2 SVGIG (reference sequence). CDR3 nucleotides: TGTGCCGGGACTAGCGGGAGGTACTACAATGAGCAGTTCTTC. As protein: CAGTSGRYYNEQFF.

The chain joins TRBV14 to TRBJ1-4; a possible D gene is TRBD1 (6 bases). Trimming removed 6 bases at V and 8 bases at J, with 13 bases between. This CDR3 has 13 residues. CDR1 and CDR2 (germline): SGHDN, FVKESK. CDR3 bases: TGTGCCAGCAGTCCACGGGGGGGCGAAAAACTGTTTTTT. Translation gives CASSPRGGEKLFF.

This clone was detected a few times. V is TRBV29-1 and J is TRBJ2-5; D is perhaps TRBD2 (5 bases). The DNA end favors TRBJ2-7, so the J call may be wrong. The germline V gene encodes CDR1 SQVTM and CDR2 ANQGSEA. The length of the CDR3 is 13 residues. The CDR3 DNA is TGCAGCGTAGAGCTAGCCGGTTCTTACGAGCAGTACTTC. Translating it yields CSVELAGSYEQYF.

This sequence joins TRBV2 and TRBJ1-5; 7 bases map to TRBD1. The V segment lost 10 bases and the J segment 2 bases; nucleotides outside the gene matches: 8. The CDR3 is 14 amino acids. Germline assignment: CDR1 SNHLY and CDR2 FYNNEI. The CDR3 DNA follows: TGTGCCACCTCAACAGGGGAAGGCAATCAGCCCCAGCATTTT. Amino acids: CATSTGEGNQPQHF.

This rearrangement joins TRBV19 to TRBJ2-7; the match to TRBD2 covers 9 bases. V trimming: 3 bases; J trimming: 2 bases; junction bases outside the gene matches: 5. This CDR3 spans 15 amino acids. Germline V gene sequence: CDR1 LNHDA, CDR2 SQIVND (reference sequence). The CDR3 is CASSIQGGGAYEQYF. The CDR3 DNA is TGTGCCAGTAGTATCCAAGGCGGGGGGGCCTACGAGCAGTACTTC. Full variable domain (missing parts from reference TRBV19 and TRBJ2-7): DGGITQSPKYLFRKEGQNVTLSCEQNLNHDAMYWYRQDPGQGLRLIYYSQIVNDFQKGDIAEGYSVSREKKESFPLTVTSAQKNPTAFYLCASSIQGGGAYEQYFGPGTRLTVT.

This chain connects TRBV10-1 to TRBJ2-3; the match to TRBD2 covers 9 bases. Germline V gene sequence: CDR1 WNHNN, CDR2 SYGVQD (reference sequence). Germline trimming cut 3 bases from V and 8 bases from J; bases unmatched to any gene: 12. The CDR3 is 16 residues long. CDR3 region: CASSEGAGGLRTTQYF. As DNA, the CDR3 is TGCGCCAGCAGTGAAGGGGCGGGAGGGCTGCGTACTACGCAGTATTTT.

The chain joins TRBV19 to TRBJ1-1, with TRBD1 matching 7 bases. Germline V gene data show CDR1 as LNHDA and CDR2 as SQIVND (reference sequence). J gave up 3 bases and V 3 bases, and 7 bases lay outside the gene matches. This CDR3 has 15 residues. The CDR3 protein is CASSIPYRGHTEAFF. CDR3 DNA sequence: TGTGCCAGTAGTATCCCGTACAGGGGTCACACTGAAGCTTTCTTT. The whole variable domain, remainder taken from reference TRBV19 and TRBJ1-1, is DGGITQSPKYLFRKEGQNVTLSCEQNLNHDAMYWYRQDPGQGLRLIYYSQIVNDFQKGDIAEGYSVSREKKESFPLTVTSAQKNPTAFYLCASSIPYRGHTEAFFGQGTRLTVV.

This chain uses TRBV4-3 with TRBJ1-3, with a tentative D call TRBD1 (5 bases). The CDR3 is 17 residues long. Germline CDR1 is LGHNA and CDR2 is YSLEER. The V end lost 1 base, the J end lost 0 bases, and 13 bases lay between the germline ends. The CDR3 sequence: CASSQGLRGLSGNTIYF. CDR3 nucleotide sequence: TGCGCCAGCAGCCAAGGGTTAAGGGGACTCTCTGGAAACACCATATATTTT.